This T cell receptor (beta chain) was retrieved from a study of T-cell reconstitution after alpha-beta-depleted transplantation in children. Many counts were recorded for this clonotype. With a much larger clone just one base away, this may be a read error. Preparation of the TCRbeta library used unique molecular identifiers. TCRdb used MiXCR to reprocess the PCR reads, holding one entry per CDR3 protein. The data show some 640,000 distinct CDR3 sequences, with over 15% seen just once and about 1.1% held by the top ten. The CDR3 extends over 11 amino acids. The V gene's germline CDR1 is SGHDT and CDR2 YYEEEE. V gave up 2 bases and J gave up 5 bases, with 4 bases separating them.

The sample in question was PBMCs from the stem cell graft donor, obtained from the stem cell graft. The gene calls are TRBV5-6 and TRBJ2-5; D is uncertain. This TCR was sampled from a human donor who donated a stem cell graft to a child with acute myeloid leukemia. The CDR3 protein is CASSFHETQYF. The CDR3, as DNA: TGTGCCAGCAGCTTTCACGAGACCCAGTACTTC.